A single sample gave rise to the 7 T cell receptor beta chains below, sequenced in a study of blood T cell repertoires in COVID-19. Sequencing was performed with immunoSEQ multiplex PCR; in TCRdb, only in-frame clones are kept and a portion is missing. The data hold approximately 450,000 clones, with roughly 89% observed a single time. The specimen sequenced was peripheral blood. Receptors were obtained from a woman in her twenties or thirties with acute or convalescent COVID-19.

Comments on this clone: Other DNA sequences in this sample translate to the same CDR3. J is TRBJ2-5 and V is TRBV4-1; D remains ambiguous. The CDR3 length is 12 residues. The V gene lost 2 bases and the J gene lost 2 bases, with 3 bases spanning the gap. Germline loops: CDR1 MGHRA, CDR2 YSYEKL. As DNA, the CDR3 is TGCGCCAGCAGCCAACCACAAGAGACCCAGTACTTC. It codes for CASSQPQETQYF.

Concerning this clone: The identical CDR3 is also encoded by other nucleotide sequences in the sample. The chain recombines TRBV6-5 with TRBJ2-3; D perhaps matches TRBD2 (5 bases). Per the germline V gene, CDR1 is MNHEY and CDR2 is SVGAGI. The V and J ends lost 6 bases and 2 bases respectively, with 15 bases between them. There are 15 residues in the CDR3. The chain's CDR3 is CASRASGGATDTQYF. Written as DNA, the CDR3 is TGTGCCAGCAGGGCATCAGGAGGTGCCACAGATACGCAGTATTTT.

The rearrangement joins TRBV19 to TRBJ1-2; D is unresolved. The CDR3 has 13 residues. Germline loops: CDR1 LNHDA, CDR2 SQIVND (reference sequence). V was clipped by 7 bases and J by 1 base, with 10 bases between them. For the CDR3, the DNA is TGTGCCAGTACCCCCAGATATAACTATGGCTACACCTTC. Amino acids: CASTPRYNYGYTF.

The genes are TRBV24-1 and TRBJ2-1; D is perhaps TRBD1 (7 bases). Per germline, CDR1 KGHDR and CDR2 SFDVKD. The V end lost 4 bases, the J end lost 4 bases, and 16 bases lay between the germline ends. The CDR3 extends over 16 amino acids. The CDR3 here is CATSDPGRDSYNEQFF. CDR3 DNA sequence: TGTGCCACCAGTGACCCGGGGCGGGACAGTTACAATGAGCAGTTCTTC.

The rearrangement links TRBV5-5 to TRBJ2-5, with D perhaps matching TRBD1 (8 bases). The ends were cut back, 1 base at V and 2 bases at J, with 15 bases in the middle. Germline loops: CDR1 SGHKS, CDR2 YYEKEE (reference sequence). This CDR3 is 16 amino acids long. The CDR3: CASSLSTGGGQETQYF. The CDR3, as DNA: TGTGCCAGCAGCTTGAGTACAGGGGGGGGTCAAGAGACCCAGTACTTC.

This sequence joins TRBV18 and TRBJ2-3; TRBD1 matches 8 bases. This CDR3 has 16 amino acids. Unmatched junction bases numbered 7, after V lost 3 bases and J lost 2 bases. Germline V gene data show CDR1 as KGHSH and CDR2 as LQKENI. The CDR3 reads CASSPGQGIPTDTQYF. The DNA for the CDR3 is TGTGCCAGCTCACCCGGACAGGGCATTCCCACAGATACGCAGTATTTT.

The V gene is TRBV6-5, the J gene TRBJ1-3; tentatively, D is TRBD1 (6 bases). V was shortened by 4 bases and J by 0 bases, with 13 bases between the two germline ends. Germline CDR1 is MNHEY and CDR2 is SVGAGI. The CDR3 is 16 amino acids. CDR3 nucleotides: TGTGCCAGCAGTTTGACAGGAGCAAGCTCTGGAAACACCATATATTTT. This codes for CASSLTGASSGNTIYF.